This TCR beta chain was retrieved from a study of Graves' ophthalmopathy and Graves' hyperthyroidism. This CDR3 is built from 13 residues. V lost 6 bases and J lost 7, with 18 bases in between. Germline CDR1 reads DFQATT; CDR2 reads SNEGSKA (reference sequence). This clonotype has just a few counts. CDR3 regions of TCR beta were amplified from RNA transcripts. First-round RT-PCR with HTBI primers preceded a second-round multiplex PCR. TCRdb used MiXCR to reprocess the multiplex PCR reads, holding one entry per CDR3 protein. The sample lists hundreds of thousands of distinct CDR3 sequences, over 20% occurring once.

The specimen was peripheral blood. The sequence came from a woman in her late teens or twenties with stable Graves' hyperthyroidism. This sequence joins TRBV20-1 and TRBJ2-5, with D possibly matching TRBD1 (6 bases). The CDR3 sequence: CSAPGASEVTQYF. CDR3 in DNA: TGCAGTGCCCCAGGGGCCAGTGAGGTGACCCAGTACTTC.